Each of the 22 T cell receptor beta chains below was sequenced from the same sample in a study of blood T cell repertoires in COVID-19. Clones were sequenced by immunoSEQ multiplex PCR, and TCRdb holds only the in-frame ones, with some missing. The sample lists 150,000 to 200,000 clones; more than 75% were seen once. The sequenced sample was peripheral blood. The receptors shown here come from a woman aged 45-59 years with COVID-19, enrolled during active disease.

The chain's CDR3 is CSAADRSSNYGYTF. CDR3 sequence (DNA): TGCAGCGCTGCGGACAGATCATCTAACTATGGCTACACCTTC. The chain carries TRBV29-1 and TRBJ1-2, with D maybe TRBD1 (6 bases). The length of the CDR3 is 14 residues. Germline CDR1 reads SQVTM; CDR2 reads ANQGSEA. Between the trimmed V and J ends, which lost 7 bases and 0 bases, there was a span of 15 bases.

The chain carries TRBV5-6 and TRBJ1-5; D is undetermined. Trimming took 3 bases from V and 8 from J, leaving 15 bases between them. Germline CDR1 reads SGHDT; CDR2 reads YYEEEE. The CDR3 loop spans 14 amino acids. The chain's CDR3 is CASSSINHGEPQHF. The CDR3 nucleotides are TGTGCCAGCAGCTCTATCAATCACGGAGAGCCCCAGCATTTT.

This clone came up once. The genes are TRBV3-1 (or the pseudogene TRBV3-2) and TRBJ2-3; 8 bases agree with TRBD1. J was trimmed by 2 bases and V by 8 bases; bases with no gene match: 3. The CDR3 has 13 residues. In germline, CDR1 is LGHDT, CDR2 YNNKEL (reference sequence). The CDR3 reads CASRQGFTDTQYF. DNA for the CDR3: TGTGCCAGCCGACAGGGGTTCACAGATACGCAGTATTTT.

This chain uses TRBV30 with TRBJ1-6, with D unclear. Germline loops: CDR1 GTSNPN, CDR2 SVGIG (reference sequence). The germline V and J ends were trimmed by 2 bases and 0 bases, with 8 bases remaining between them. The CDR3 sequence is 15 residues long. The CDR3 coding sequence is TGTGCCTGGAGTCTCGGGAGCTCCTATAATTCACCCCTCCACTTT. Its translation: CAWSLGSSYNSPLHF.

V and J are TRBV5-1 and TRBJ2-7; tentatively, D is TRBD1 (7 bases). CDR3 size: 14 residues. The V end lost 4 bases, the J end lost 3 bases, and 14 bases lay between the germline ends. Germline V gives CDR1 SGHRS, CDR2 YFSETQ. CDR3 coding DNA: TGCGCCAGCAGCCTCCAGGGGGGCAACTACGAGCAGTACTTC. It encodes CASSLQGGNYEQYF. Drawing the rest from reference TRBV5-1 and TRBJ2-7, the complete variable domain is KAGVTQTPRYLIKTRGQQVTLSCSPISGHRSVSWYQQTPGQGLQFLFEYFSETQRNKGNFPGRFSGRQFSNSRSEMNVSTLELGDSALYLCASSLQGGNYEQYFGPGTRLTVT.

The chain links TRBV3-1 (or the pseudogene TRBV3-2) to TRBJ2-7; the D gene is possibly TRBD1 (6 bases). Germline-derived CDR1 and CDR2 are LGHDT and YNNKEL (reference sequence). V was trimmed by 1 base and J by 6 bases, leaving 16 bases between them. This CDR3 spans 15 amino acids. The CDR3 DNA reads as TGTGCCAGCAGCCAAGCAGGGGTACAAGGCTCCGAGCAGTACTTC. Protein sequence: CASSQAGVQGSEQYF.

This chain joins TRBV11-3 and TRBJ1-4, with 7 nucleotides matching TRBD1. J lost 0 bases, V lost 8 bases, and 12 bases had no gene match. The germline V gene encodes CDR1 SGHNT and CDR2 YENEEA. CDR3 length: 17 residues. DNA of the CDR3: TGTGCCAGCTCGAACCACCGGGACAGAACAACTAATGAAAAACTGTTTTTT. This sequence encodes CASSNHRDRTTNEKLFF.

The J gene is TRBJ1-3, the V gene TRBV6-5; D call uncertain. Trimming removed 6 bases at V and 4 bases at J, with 16 bases between. CDR3 length equals 15 residues. Germline V CDR1 and CDR2: MNHEY, SVGAGI. This chain's CDR3 is CASSYDGRRGNTIYF. The CDR3 DNA is TGTGCCAGCAGCTATGACGGAAGGAGGGGAAACACCATATATTTT.

The rearrangement uses TRBV5-1 and TRBJ2-3, with a weak D call TRBD2 (5 bases). CDR1 is SGHRS, CDR2 YFSETQ, per germline. V lost 0 bases to trimming and J lost 6 bases, with 11 bases between them. The CDR3 is 14 amino acids. CDR3 protein: CASSLDGSGDTQYF. The CDR3, as DNA: TGCGCCAGCAGCTTGGATGGGTCGGGGGATACGCAGTATTTT.

The sample holds a few counts of this clone. The chain is built from TRBV9 and TRBJ1-6; D perhaps matches TRBD1 (5 bases). The CDR3 loop spans 17 amino acids. V was cut by 4 bases and J by 0 bases, with 14 bases left in between. The V gene's germline CDR1 is SGDLS and CDR2 YYNGEE. CDR3 sequence: CASSSDSLSSYNSPLHF. CDR3 DNA: TGTGCCAGCAGCTCTGACAGTTTAAGCTCCTATAATTCACCCCTCCACTTT.

The V and J genes are TRBV4-1 and TRBJ1-3; perhaps TRBD1 as D (5 bases). V lost 0 bases to trimming and J lost 2 bases, with 11 bases between them. The germline gives CDR1 MGHRA, CDR2 YSYEKL. The CDR3 loop spans 16 amino acids. In nucleotides, the CDR3 is TGCGCCAGCAGCCAAGATGAAGGGGTCCCTGGAAACACCATATATTTT. This encodes CASSQDEGVPGNTIYF.

J is TRBJ1-5 and V is TRBV19; 9 bases agree with TRBD1. The CDR3 runs 15 residues. Germline V gene data show CDR1 as LNHDA and CDR2 as SQIVND (reference sequence). Trimming cost V 6 bases and J 1 base; bases outside gene matches: 4. In DNA form, the CDR3 reads TGTGCCAGTAGACAGACAGGGGGGAGCAATCAGCCCCAGCATTTT. It yields the protein CASRQTGGSNQPQHF.

The rearrangement links TRBV11-3 to TRBJ1-1; 8 positions match TRBD1. J gave up 5 bases and V 5 bases, and 4 bases lay outside the gene matches. Germline V gene lookup returns CDR1 SGHNT and CDR2 YENEEA. This CDR3 comprises 13 residues. This chain's CDR3 is CASSDRGWTEAFF. CDR3 DNA sequence: TGTGCCAGCAGCGACAGGGGCTGGACTGAAGCTTTCTTT.

This chain joins TRBV5-5 and TRBJ1-1, with D possibly TRBD1 on 5 matching bases. V lost 2 bases to trimming and J lost 2 bases, with 10 bases between them. The CDR3 totals 14 residues. Germline V lookup: CDR1 SGHKS, CDR2 YYEKEE (reference sequence). As DNA, the CDR3 is TGTGCCAGCAGCTTACTACAGGCTAACACTGAAGCTTTCTTT. Its protein is CASSLLQANTEAFF.

The chain combines TRBV4-1 with TRBJ1-6; D gene unclear. Germline CDR1 is MGHRA and CDR2 is YSYEKL. The CDR3 has 16 amino acids. Trimming removed 3 bases at V and 7 bases at J, with 16 bases between. The CDR3 loop is CASSQGVIAMNSPLHF. Here the CDR3 DNA reads TGCGCCAGCAGCCAGGGTGTGATAGCGATGAATTCACCCCTCCACTTT.

The chain links TRBV5-5 to TRBJ1-6, with 11 bases aligning to TRBD1. Germline V gene data show CDR1 as SGHKS and CDR2 as YYEKEE (reference sequence). This CDR3 is 17 amino acids long. V lost 2 bases, J lost 6 bases, and 7 bases stayed unmatched. The CDR3 loop is CASSLGWGTGGNSPLHF. The CDR3 nucleotides read TGTGCCAGCAGCTTAGGATGGGGGACAGGGGGTAATTCACCCCTCCACTTT. The variable domain in full, completed from reference TRBV5-5 and TRBJ1-6, reads DAGVTQSPTHLIKTRGQQVTLRCSPISGHKSVSWYQQVLGQGPQFIFQYYEKEERGRGNFPDRFSARQFPNYSSELNVNALLLGDSALYLCASSLGWGTGGNSPLHFGNGTRLTVT.

The V and J genes are TRBV12-3 or TRBV12-4 and TRBJ1-2; D is unresolved. Trimming cost V 2 bases and J 1 base, with 2 bases left between them. The CDR3 spans 12 residues. Here the CDR3 DNA reads TGTGCCAGCAGTTTACTTAACTATGGCTACACCTTC. Its protein product is CASSLLNYGYTF.

V and J are TRBV23-1 and TRBJ2-7, with 9 bases identical to TRBD1. TRBV23-1 carries the ORF label, with uncertain function. V lost 6 bases to trimming and J lost 2 bases; unmatched junction nucleotides: 8. The length of the CDR3 is 15 residues. The CDR3 loop is CASRRRTGDTYEQYF. The DNA of the CDR3 is TGCGCCAGCAGACGCCGGACAGGGGACACCTACGAGCAGTACTTC.

The V and J genes are TRBV27 and TRBJ2-7, with 7 nucleotides matching TRBD1. V shed 2 bases, J shed 4 bases, and the junction held 2 bases outside the gene matches. Germline-derived CDR1 and CDR2 are MNHEY and SMNVEV (reference sequence). The CDR3 runs 13 residues. CDR3 in DNA: TGTGCCAGCAGTTTAAACAGGGGATACGAGCAGTACTTC. As protein: CASSLNRGYEQYF.

The gene calls are TRBV5-5 and TRBJ1-2; D is undetermined. V lost 4 bases to trimming and J lost 4 bases, with 14 bases between them. This CDR3 has 14 residues. The germline CDR1 and CDR2 sequences are SGHKS and YYEKEE (reference sequence). The CDR3 region is CASSPRAGTYGYTF. The CDR3, as DNA: TGTGCCAGCAGCCCAAGGGCGGGAACCTATGGCTACACCTTC.

This sequence joins TRBV20-1 and TRBJ2-1; 7 bases map to TRBD2. This CDR3 contains 10 residues. Germline CDR1 is DFQATT and CDR2 is SNEGSKA (reference sequence). The V and J ends lost 6 bases and 16 bases, in that order; junction bases with no gene match: 9. CDR3 residues: CSAPGTTPFF. CDR3 in DNA: TGCAGTGCCCCCGGGACTACTCCATTCTTC.

The chain carries TRBV2 and TRBJ2-1, with TRBD2 identical over 8 bases. Germline V gene data show CDR1 as SNHLY and CDR2 as FYNNEI. The CDR3 is 15 residues long. The ends lost 1 base at V and 6 bases at J; junction bases unmatched: 5. The DNA of the CDR3 is TGTGCCAGCAGTGAAGAGGGTAGCGGGACCAATGAGCAGTTCTTC. Translating gives CASSEEGSGTNEQFF.